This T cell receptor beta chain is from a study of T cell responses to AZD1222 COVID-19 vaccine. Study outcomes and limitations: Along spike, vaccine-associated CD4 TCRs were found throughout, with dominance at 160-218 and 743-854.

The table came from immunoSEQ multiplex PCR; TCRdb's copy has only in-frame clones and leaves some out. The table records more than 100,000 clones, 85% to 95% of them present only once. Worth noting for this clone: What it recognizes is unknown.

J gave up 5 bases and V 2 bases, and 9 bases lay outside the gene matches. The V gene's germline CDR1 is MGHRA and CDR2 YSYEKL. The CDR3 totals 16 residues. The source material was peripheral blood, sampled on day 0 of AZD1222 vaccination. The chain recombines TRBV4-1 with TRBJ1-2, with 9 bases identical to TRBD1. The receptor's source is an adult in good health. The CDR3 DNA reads TGCGCCAGCAGCCAATACAACAGGGGGCGAGGGTATGGCTACACCTTC. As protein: CASSQYNRGRGYGYTF.